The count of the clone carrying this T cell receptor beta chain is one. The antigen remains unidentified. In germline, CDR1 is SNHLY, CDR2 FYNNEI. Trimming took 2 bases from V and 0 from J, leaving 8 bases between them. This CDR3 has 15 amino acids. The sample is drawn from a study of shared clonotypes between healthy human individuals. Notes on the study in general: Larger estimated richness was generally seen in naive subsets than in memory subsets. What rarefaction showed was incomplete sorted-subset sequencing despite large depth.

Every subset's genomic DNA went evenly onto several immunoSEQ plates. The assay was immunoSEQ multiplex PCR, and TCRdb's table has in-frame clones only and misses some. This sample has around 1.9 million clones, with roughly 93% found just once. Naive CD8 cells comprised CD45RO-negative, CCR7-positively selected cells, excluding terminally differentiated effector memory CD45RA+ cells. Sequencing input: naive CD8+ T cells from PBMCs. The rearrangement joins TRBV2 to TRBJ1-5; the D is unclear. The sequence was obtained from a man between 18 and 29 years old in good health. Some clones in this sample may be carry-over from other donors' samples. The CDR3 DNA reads TGTGCCAGCAGTGAAACCGAGAATAGCAATCAGCCCCAGCATTTT. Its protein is CASSETENSNQPQHF. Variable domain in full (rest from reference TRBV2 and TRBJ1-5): EPEVTQTPSHQVTQMGQEVILRCVPISNHLYFYWYRQILGQKVEFLVSFYNNEISEKSEIFDDQFSVERPDGSNFTLKIRSTKLEDSAMYFCASSETENSNQPQHFGDGTRLSIL.